These 32 T cell receptor beta chains were all obtained from the same sample, sequenced in a study of T cell responses to AZD1222 COVID-19 vaccine. Only in-frame clones appear in the TCRdb table, and some are missing; sequencing was by immunoSEQ multiplex PCR. The sample has roughly 120,000 clones; 75% to 90% are singletons. The material was peripheral blood, obtained on day 0 of AZD1222 vaccination. All receptors derive from an adult in good health.

The V gene is TRBV4-1, the J gene TRBJ1-6; D uncertain. In germline, CDR1 is MGHRA, CDR2 YSYEKL. V was shortened by 2 bases and J by 5 bases, with 19 bases between the two germline ends. The CDR3 extends over 18 amino acids. CDR3: CASSQTSLGLQDNSPLHF. For the CDR3, the DNA is TGCGCCAGCAGCCAAACCAGCTTAGGTCTTCAGGATAATTCACCCCTCCACTTT.

The chain is built from TRBV2 and TRBJ2-1, with 11 bases that match TRBD2. CDR1 is SNHLY, CDR2 FYNNEI, per germline. The V gene end was trimmed by 7 bases and the J gene end by 4 bases; junction bases not matched to a gene: 6. The CDR3 length is 15 residues. The CDR3 here is CASNARLAGYNEQFF. CDR3 coding DNA: TGTGCCAGCAATGCTCGACTAGCGGGATACAATGAGCAGTTCTTC.

V gene TRBV7-6 combines with J gene TRBJ2-3; 7 bases fit TRBD2. With V trimmed by 5 bases and J by 1 base, 9 bases remained unmatched. The CDR3 runs to 16 residues. Per the germline V gene, CDR1 is SGHVS and CDR2 is FNYEAQ. The CDR3 is CASSPLSSGRTDTQYF. CDR3 sequence (DNA): TGTGCCAGCAGCCCCCTCTCTAGCGGCCGCACAGATACGCAGTATTTT. Combining the CDR3 with reference TRBV7-6 and TRBJ2-3 gives the whole variable domain GAGVSQSPRYKVTKRGQDVALRCDPISGHVSLYWYRQALGQGPEFLTYFNYEAQQDKSGLPNDRFSAERPEGSISTLTIQRTEQRDSAMYRCASSPLSSGRTDTQYFGPGTRLTVL.

This clone was counted only a few times. The V gene is TRBV28, the J gene TRBJ1-5, with 11 bases fitting TRBD1. The CDR3 has 15 amino acids. With V trimmed by 4 bases and J by 5 bases, 4 bases remained unmatched. The germline CDR1 and CDR2 sequences are MDHEN and SYDVKM. The CDR3 DNA is TGTGCCAGCAGTTACGGACAGGGGGCTTATCAGCCCCAGCATTTT. Translated, it gives CASSYGQGAYQPQHF.

This sequence joins TRBV9 and TRBJ1-2; D is perhaps TRBD1 (5 bases). Between the trimmed V and J ends, which lost 0 bases and 8 bases, there was a span of 11 bases. The germline V gene encodes CDR1 SGDLS and CDR2 YYNGEE. The CDR3 is 13 residues long. CDR3 coding DNA: TGTGCCAGCAGCGTAGGCAGGGTAGGCGGCTACACCTTC. Residues: CASSVGRVGGYTF. The full variable domain, rest sourced from reference TRBV9 and TRBJ1-2, is DSGVTQTPKHLITATGQRVTLRCSPRSGDLSVYWYQQSLDQGLQFLIQYYNGEERAKGNILERFSAQQFPDLHSELNLSSLELGDSALYFCASSVGRVGGYTFGSGTRLTVV.

In regard to this clone: One end of the junction fails to match germline, which may point to a read error. V gene TRBV19 combines with J gene TRBJ2-1; D not resolved. Per the germline V gene, CDR1 is LNHDA and CDR2 is SQIVND (reference sequence). The CDR3 contains 15 residues. CDR3 in DNA: TGTGCCAGTAGTGTAGACCCGAGGCCCTACAATGAGCAGTTCTTC. Protein product: CASSVDPRPYNEQFF. Filled out from reference TRBV19 and TRBJ2-1, the complete variable domain reads DGGITQSPKYLFRKEGQNVTLSCEQNLNHDAMYWYRQDPGQGLRLIYYSQIVNDFQKGDIAEGYSVSREKKESFPLTVTSAQKNPTAFYLCASSVDPRPYNEQFFGPGTRLTVL.

This clone was counted a single time. The chain uses TRBV29-1 and TRBJ2-6; D is uncertain. The CDR3 consists of 14 residues. V was pared by 3 bases and J by 4 bases, with 10 bases between. CDR1 is SQVTM and CDR2 is ANQGSEA in the germline V gene. CDR3 nucleotide sequence: TGCAGCGTTGAGGGTTGGCCCGGGGCCAACGTCCTGACTTTC. It translates to CSVEGWPGANVLTF.

The chain couples TRBV6-5 to TRBJ1-6; D is uncertain. V dropped 2 bases and J dropped 8 bases, with 10 bases sitting between them. This CDR3 contains 14 residues. The germline CDR1 and CDR2 sequences are MNHEY and SVGAGI. The CDR3 sequence: CASSYGRLDSPLHF. As DNA, the CDR3 is TGTGCCAGCAGTTACGGCAGGCTCGATTCACCCCTCCACTTT.

The gene calls are TRBV18 and TRBJ1-2; D ambiguous. Germline-derived CDR1 and CDR2 are KGHSH and LQKENI. The CDR3 sequence is 15 residues long. The V end was cut by 3 bases, the J end by 1 base, with 12 bases between. Written as DNA, the CDR3 is TGTGCCAGCTCACCTACGACGGACCTTAACTATGGCTACACCTTC. Translated: CASSPTTDLNYGYTF.

This clone has only a few counts. As DNA, the CDR3 is TGTGCCTGGAGCAAGGACAGGGGCTTAGTTGAAAAACTGTTTTTT. Protein: CAWSKDRGLVEKLFF. The chain has TRBV30 and TRBJ1-4; 9 bases are a match to TRBD1. The CDR3 spans 15 residues. From germline, CDR1 is GTSNPN and CDR2 SVGIG (reference sequence). Trimming at V came to 3 bases and at J to 7 bases, leaving 9 bases not matched to a gene.

The rearrangement joins TRBV15 to TRBJ1-4; no clear D gene. This CDR3 is built from 12 residues. With 4 bases removed from V and 16 bases from J, the gap between germline ends came to 16 bases. From germline, CDR1 is LNHNV and CDR2 YYDKDF (reference sequence). The CDR3 loop reads CATSTRDGRRFF. The CDR3 coding sequence is TGTGCCACCAGCACACGCGACGGGAGACGGTTTTTT.

This clone was seen once. CDR3 region: CASSLRAPSTDTQYF. CDR3 nucleotide sequence: TGTGCCAGCAGCTTAAGGGCCCCCAGCACAGATACGCAGTATTTT. The chain combines TRBV9 with TRBJ2-3; D uncertain. Germline assignment: CDR1 SGDLS and CDR2 YYNGEE. This CDR3 spans 15 amino acids. V shed 4 bases and J shed 0 bases, with 12 bases lying between them. The full variable domain, completed using reference TRBV9 and TRBJ2-3, is DSGVTQTPKHLITATGQRVTLRCSPRSGDLSVYWYQQSLDQGLQFLIQYYNGEERAKGNILERFSAQQFPDLHSELNLSSLELGDSALYFCASSLRAPSTDTQYFGPGTRLTVL.

The chain has TRBV4-2 and TRBJ2-7; 14 nucleotides match TRBD2. The germline gives CDR1 LGHNA, CDR2 YNFKEQ. The CDR3 is 15 residues long. With 3 bases clipped from V and 5 bases from J, the junction kept 3 bases outside the gene matches. CDR3 DNA: TGTGCCAGCAGCCACGGGACTAGCGGGAGCCACGAGCAGTACTTC. Encoded protein: CASSHGTSGSHEQYF.

This clone was detected only a few times. J is TRBJ2-7 and V is TRBV6-6; TRBD2 agrees at 15 bases. With V trimmed by 5 bases and J by 4 bases, 9 bases remained unmatched. The CDR3 covers 17 residues. Germline V lookup: CDR1 MNHNY, CDR2 SVGAGI (reference sequence). In DNA form, the CDR3 reads TGTGCCAGCAGTCGGACTAGCGGGAGGGCCGTGTGGTACGAGCAGTACTTC. Its translation is CASSRTSGRAVWYEQYF.

The rearrangement joins TRBV28 to TRBJ1-2, with 7 bases identical to TRBD1. The CDR3 sequence is 14 residues long. With V trimmed by 10 bases and J by 5 bases, 13 bases remained unmatched. Germline assignment: CDR1 MDHEN and CDR2 SYDVKM. The CDR3 DNA reads TGTGCCACCCTCGGGACAGCCCCATATTATGGCTACACCTTC. Its translation is CATLGTAPYYGYTF.

DNA of the CDR3: TGCGCCAGCGGGGTTAGCTCCTACGAGCAGTACTTC. Translation gives CASGVSSYEQYF. The chain recombines TRBV10-1 with TRBJ2-7, with D unclear. The V end was cut by 8 bases, the J end by 0 bases, with 8 bases between. The CDR3 covers 12 residues. CDR1 and CDR2 from the germline V gene are WNHNN and SYGVQD (reference sequence).

The genes are TRBV28 and TRBJ1-1, with a weak D call TRBD1 (5 bases). The V end lost 4 bases, the J end lost 10 bases, and 16 bases lay between the germline ends. Per the germline V gene, CDR1 is MDHEN and CDR2 is SYDVKM. The CDR3 is 13 amino acids. CDR3 in DNA: TGTGCCAGCAGTTCCCCCGGGGACTGGGGAGCTTTCTTT. Its protein product is CASSSPGDWGAFF.

The chain couples TRBV3-1 (or the pseudogene TRBV3-2) to TRBJ1-4, with a tentative D call TRBD1 (5 bases). The CDR3 runs to 15 residues. Trimming pared 1 base from V and 4 bases from J, leaving 10 bases between. CDR1 is LGHDT, CDR2 YNNKEL, per germline (reference sequence). CDR3 sequence reads: CASSQGGHRNEKLFF. The DNA for the CDR3 is TGTGCCAGCAGCCAAGGGGGCCACCGTAATGAAAAACTGTTTTTT.

This sequence joins TRBV3-1 (or the pseudogene TRBV3-2) and TRBJ1-1, with 8 bases aligning to TRBD1. The V segment lost 2 bases and the J segment 5 bases; nucleotides outside the gene matches: 7. CDR1 LGHDT and CDR2 YNNKEL come from the germline V gene (reference sequence). The CDR3 has 15 amino acids. The CDR3 loop reads CASSQPTGGKTEAFF. CDR3 nucleotides: TGTGCCAGCAGCCAACCTACAGGGGGGAAGACTGAAGCTTTCTTT.

V is TRBV19 and J is TRBJ1-5; TRBD1 might be the D (5 bases). With 4 bases removed from V and 7 bases from J, the gap between germline ends came to 23 bases. Germline V CDR1 and CDR2: LNHDA, SQIVND (reference sequence). This CDR3 region has 17 residues. The CDR3 nucleotides are TGTGCCAGTAGTACCTCAGGGACGGCTTCAGCTTGGCAGCCCCAGCATTTT. Translated: CASSTSGTASAWQPQHF.

CDR3 DNA sequence: TGTGCCAGTAGGAGGACAGGGGAACACTCTGGGGCCAACGTCCTGACTTTC. Its translation is CASRRTGEHSGANVLTF. V gene TRBV19 combines with J gene TRBJ2-6; 9 nucleotides agree with TRBD1. This CDR3 is 17 amino acids long. The germline gives CDR1 LNHDA, CDR2 SQIVND (reference sequence). The J segment lost 0 bases and the V segment lost 6 bases, leaving 6 bases of the junction unmatched.

This clone was seen a handful of times. V is TRBV7-8 and J is TRBJ1-4; tentative D call: TRBD1 (6 bases). Germline CDR1 reads SGHVS; CDR2 reads FQNEAQ. Trimming cost V 2 bases and J 6 bases, with 19 bases left between them. The CDR3 is 17 amino acids. The CDR3 region is CASSLRPYREPDEKLFF. For the CDR3, the DNA is TGTGCCAGCAGCTTACGCCCCTACAGGGAGCCGGATGAAAAACTGTTTTTT.

The chain couples TRBV5-6 to TRBJ2-2; TRBD2 aligns across 7 bases. After removal of 4 bases from V and 4 bases from J, the junction contained 10 bases not matched to a gene. Looked up from germline, CDR1 is SGHDT and CDR2 is YYEEEE. The CDR3 loop spans 16 amino acids. CDR3 nucleotides: TGTGCCAGCAGCCCCCGGGGAGGGGCGGGCACCGGGGAGCTGTTTTTT. Translating gives CASSPRGGAGTGELFF.

This clone was recorded only once. The chain couples TRBV11-2 to TRBJ2-1; 7 bases match TRBD2. Per germline, CDR1 SGHAT and CDR2 FQNNGV. The CDR3 covers 11 residues. The V gene end was trimmed by 4 bases and the J gene end by 13 bases; junction bases not matched to a gene: 4. The DNA for the CDR3 is TGTGCCAGCAGCTACCCGGGACTACAGTTCTTC. It translates to CASSYPGLQFF.

The chain carries TRBV7-2 and TRBJ2-5, with 15 bases lining up with TRBD2. Germline V lookup: CDR1 SGHTA, CDR2 FQGNSA. V gave up 5 bases and J gave up 10 bases; unmatched junction bases: 8. The CDR3 has 15 amino acids. The CDR3 here is CASSPGLAGGLSQYF. Written as DNA, the CDR3 is TGTGCCAGCAGCCCCGGACTAGCGGGGGGGTTGAGCCAGTACTTC. The whole variable domain, remainder taken from reference TRBV7-2 and TRBJ2-5, is GAGVSQSPSNKVTEKGKDVELRCDPISGHTALYWYRQSLGQGLEFLIYFQGNSAPDKSGLPSDRFSAERTGGSVSTLTIQRTQQEDSAVYLCASSPGLAGGLSQYFGPGTRLLVL.

This chain links TRBV5-6 with TRBJ1-5; possible D gene TRBD1, 5 bases. The CDR3 runs 15 residues. V lost 0 bases to trimming and J lost 1 base, with 8 bases between them. CDR1 and CDR2 from the germline V gene are SGHDT and YYEEEE. Here the CDR3 DNA reads TGTGCCAGCAGCTTGGGGGGCTGGAGCAATCAGCCCCAGCATTTT. As protein: CASSLGGWSNQPQHF.

This chain links TRBV14 with TRBJ2-2, with 9 bases lining up with TRBD1. The CDR3 spans 17 residues. Trimming took 6 bases from V and 7 from J; bases not matched to a gene: 15. The germline V gene encodes CDR1 SGHDN and CDR2 FVKESK. Here the CDR3 reads CASSHYSGTGLIGELFF. The CDR3 nucleotides are TGTGCCAGCAGTCATTACTCCGGGACAGGGTTGATCGGGGAGCTGTTTTTT. The whole variable domain, remainder taken from reference TRBV14 and TRBJ2-2, is EAGVTQFPSHSVIEKGQTVTLRCDPISGHDNLYWYRRVMGKEIKFLLHFVKESKQDESGMPNNRFLAERTGGTYSTLKVQPAELEDSGVYFCASSHYSGTGLIGELFFGEGSRLTVL.

The chain joins TRBV5-1 to TRBJ2-7, with a weak D call TRBD2 (6 bases). Trimming took off 4 bases at V and 5 bases at J, with 16 bases between the two ends. Germline V lookup: CDR1 SGHRS, CDR2 YFSETQ. The CDR3 runs 14 residues. CDR3 coding DNA: TGCGCCAGCAGCCGTCGGGAGTTAGCCCACGAGCAGTACTTC. Residues: CASSRRELAHEQYF.

This rearrangement joins TRBV3-1 (or the pseudogene TRBV3-2) to TRBJ1-1, with D possibly TRBD1 on 6 matching bases. The V gene's germline CDR1 is LGHDT and CDR2 YNNKEL (reference sequence). Trimming took off 3 bases at V and 3 bases at J, with 20 bases between the two ends. CDR3 length equals 17 residues. CDR3 loop: CASSHTVPLGGHTEAFF. CDR3 in DNA: TGTGCCAGCAGCCACACAGTCCCCTTGGGGGGGCACACTGAAGCTTTCTTT.

The gene calls are TRBV28 and TRBJ1-2, with D uncertain. Germline-derived CDR1 and CDR2 are MDHEN and SYDVKM. V lost 3 bases, J lost 4 bases, and 12 bases lay in between. The CDR3 loop spans 14 amino acids. The CDR3 is CASSLVRVGYGYTF. Written as DNA, the CDR3 is TGTGCCAGCAGTTTGGTAAGGGTGGGCTATGGCTACACCTTC.

This clone showed up just once. V gene TRBV24-1 combines with J gene TRBJ1-5, with 9 bases that match TRBD1. With 5 bases clipped from V and 1 base from J, the junction kept 5 bases outside the gene matches. This CDR3 has 16 residues. Germline CDR1 KGHDR, CDR2 SFDVKD. The CDR3 spells CATSAVGQGSNQPQHF. DNA of the CDR3: TGTGCCACCAGTGCCGTCGGACAGGGGAGCAATCAGCCCCAGCATTTT.

The gene calls are TRBV24-1 and TRBJ2-1, with D possibly matching TRBD2 (6 bases). Germline CDR1 KGHDR, CDR2 SFDVKD. The length of the CDR3 is 13 residues. Trimming removed 5 bases from V and 8 bases from J, with 12 bases in between. This CDR3 reads CATSVDGGDEQFF. CDR3 in DNA: TGTGCCACCAGTGTTGACGGGGGAGATGAGCAGTTCTTC.